These 26 T cell receptor beta chains were all obtained from the same sample, sequenced in a study of T cell repertoires in cytomegalovirus infection. TCRdb re-analysed the reads in MiXCR, keeping a single row per CDR3 protein. Seen here are more than 250,000 distinct CDR3 sequences, approximately 15% observed once, and the top ten hold 8.5% to 10%. Sample: PBMCs. Receptors originate from a human donor in good health (CMV status not recorded). Some clones in this sample may be carry-over from other donors' samples.

In this sample, this clonotype turned up many times. The J gene is TRBJ1-1, the V gene TRBV12-5; no clear D gene. With 4 bases removed from V and 5 bases from J, the gap between germline ends came to 8 bases. CDR3 length: 12 amino acids. The germline CDR1 and CDR2 sequences are LGHNT and FRNRAP. CDR3 coding DNA: TGTGCTAGTGGTTACCTAGTGACTGAAGCTTTCTTT. Protein: CASGYLVTEAFF.

This clonotype occurred many times. This chain joins TRBV25-1 and TRBJ2-7; D is possibly TRBD2 (6 bases). Germline V gene sequence: CDR1 MGHDK, CDR2 SYGVNS. The CDR3 sequence is 14 residues long. Trimming shortened V by 3 bases and J by 2 bases, and 11 bases separated the two germline ends. CDR3 bases: TGTGCCAGCAGTGAGGGGGGTCCGCCCTACGAGCAGTACTTC. It encodes CASSEGGPPYEQYF.

This clonotype was counted a few times. The V gene is TRBV29-1, the J gene TRBJ1-4, with D hard to call. V shed 6 bases and J shed 7 bases, with 15 bases lying between them. The CDR3 spans 13 residues. Germline V CDR1 and CDR2: SQVTM, ANQGSEA. CDR3 nucleotide sequence: TGCAGCGTCGCAAGAGGTGGCGGTGAAAAACTGTTTTTT. Translated, it gives CSVARGGGEKLFF.

In its sample, this clonotype was seen a few times. The chain combines TRBV18 with TRBJ1-4, with TRBD1 identical over 10 bases. CDR3 size: 16 residues. V lost 3 bases to trimming and J lost 5 bases; unmatched junction nucleotides: 6. Germline-derived CDR1 and CDR2 are KGHSH and LQKENI. This CDR3 reads CASSPLRGQGNEKLFF. DNA of the CDR3: TGTGCCAGCTCACCTCTGCGGGGACAGGGGAATGAAAAACTGTTTTTT.

The V gene is TRBV11-2, the J gene TRBJ2-5; 10 nucleotides align to TRBD2. The CDR3 is 16 amino acids. Trimming removed 2 bases from V and 4 bases from J; junction bases left unmatched: 7. Germline V gene data show CDR1 as SGHAT and CDR2 as FQNNGV. CDR3: CASSLSGRAGVETQYF. In nucleotides, the CDR3 is TGTGCCAGCAGCTTAAGCGGGAGGGCCGGGGTAGAGACCCAGTACTTC.

CDR3 sequence: CASSYKGGDSPLHF. The CDR3 coding sequence is TGTGCCAGCAGTTACAAAGGGGGCGATTCACCCCTCCACTTT. This sequence joins TRBV6-5 and TRBJ1-6; TRBD1 matches 7 bases. Germline V gene lookup returns CDR1 MNHEY and CDR2 SVGAGI. The CDR3 is 14 residues long. The junction had 3 bases not matched to a gene; V was cut back by 2 bases and J by 8 bases.

Only one count was recorded for this clonotype. A much larger clone is a single base away; this may be a read error. This chain connects TRBV7-3 to TRBJ1-1, with unresolved D. CDR3 length equals 14 residues. Germline V lookup: CDR1 SGHTA, CDR2 FQGTGA. The CDR3 loop is CACSLTAENTEAFF. The CDR3 nucleotides are TGTGCCTGCAGCTTAACTGCAGAAAACACTGAAGCTTTCTTT.

V is TRBV7-2 and J is TRBJ1-4; the D gene is possibly TRBD1 (6 bases). CDR1 is SGHTA and CDR2 is FQGNSA in the germline V gene. Trimming removed 6 bases at V and 6 bases at J, with 14 bases between. CDR3 length: 14 residues. The CDR3 loop is CASSSQGQDEKLFF. The DNA of the CDR3 is TGTGCCAGCAGTTCCCAGGGGCAAGATGAAAAACTGTTTTTT.

This clonotype was observed many times. The J gene is TRBJ1-1, the V gene TRBV7-2, with 7 bases identical to TRBD1. CDR1 and CDR2 (germline): SGHTA, FQGNSA. The CDR3 sequence is 14 residues long. The J segment lost 6 bases and the V segment lost 3 bases, leaving 7 bases of the junction unmatched. The DNA of the CDR3 is TGTGCCAGCAGCTTTTCGACAGGGAAAGCTGAAGCTTTCTTT. Its translation is CASSFSTGKAEAFF.

This clonotype was seen at least ten times. The chain recombines TRBV4-1 with TRBJ2-2; 8 bases align to TRBD2. The CDR3 covers 17 residues. The germline V gene encodes CDR1 MGHRA and CDR2 YSYEKL. V lost 5 bases, J lost 3 bases, and 11 bases stayed unmatched. The CDR3 is CASSTHGAGRDTGELFF. For the CDR3, the DNA is TGCGCCAGCAGCACTCACGGAGCCGGGAGGGACACCGGGGAGCTGTTTTTT.

The table lists this clonotype with many counts. This chain connects TRBV6-2 or TRBV6-3 to TRBJ2-2; no firm D call. The CDR3 loop spans 13 amino acids. From germline, CDR1 is MNHEY and CDR2 SVGEGT. V was shortened by 6 bases and J by 0 bases, with 5 bases between the two germline ends. CDR3 bases: TGTGCCAGCAGCCGAACGAACACCGGGGAGCTGTTTTTT. Its translation is CASSRTNTGELFF.

Ten or more counts support this clonotype. The J gene is TRBJ2-2, the V gene TRBV7-2; D is unresolved. The CDR3 has 15 amino acids. From germline, CDR1 is SGHTA and CDR2 FQGNSA. The CDR3 loop reads CITAGNNPNTGELFF. Here the CDR3 DNA reads TGTATAACAGCTGGAAACAACCCGAACACCGGGGAGCTGTTTTTT.

This clonotype was detected ten times or more. The chain joins TRBV28 to TRBJ2-3, with D maybe TRBD2 (5 bases). Germline V gene sequence: CDR1 MDHEN, CDR2 SYDVKM. This CDR3 region has 15 residues. Trimming shortened V by 5 bases and J by 1 base, and 13 bases separated the two germline ends. CDR3 sequence (DNA): TGTGCCAGCAGTGGCCCTAGCTCAGGCACAGATACGCAGTATTTT. Translating gives CASSGPSSGTDTQYF.

This clonotype was recorded at least ten times. The gene calls are TRBV6-5 and TRBJ1-1; no definite D call. The CDR3 covers 13 residues. The V end was cut by 3 bases, the J end by 3 bases, with 8 bases between. Germline V CDR1 and CDR2: MNHEY, SVGAGI. The CDR3 region has the DNA TGTGCCAGCAGTTATTGGGCAGACACTGAAGCTTTCTTT. Residues: CASSYWADTEAFF.

Regarding this clonotype: At one of its ends the junction is not consistent with the germline gene, which may arise from a read error. V usage is TRBV7-2 and J usage is TRBJ2-1; 9 bases match TRBD2. CDR3 length: 16 residues. CDR1 SGHTA and CDR2 FQGNSA come from the germline V gene. CDR3 coding DNA: TGTGCCAGCAGCCGTACCGGACTAGCGTTCTACAATGAGCAGTTATTC. Translated, it gives CASSRTGLAFYNEQLF.

In this sample, this clonotype turned up a few times. The chain links TRBV12-3 or TRBV12-4 to TRBJ2-3; D not resolved. The CDR3 loop spans 12 amino acids. V was pared by 2 bases and J by 6 bases, with 6 bases between. The CDR3 bases are TGTGCCAGCAGTTTAATCAGGGATACGCAGTATTTT. This sequence encodes CASSLIRDTQYF.

V usage is TRBV29-1 and J usage is TRBJ2-7; TRBD1 is a possible D gene (5 bases). The CDR3 is made up of 14 amino acids. Germline lookup yields CDR1 SQVTM and CDR2 ANQGSEA. Trimming removed 3 bases from V and 2 bases from J, with 14 bases in between. CDR3: CSVELDSLTYEQYF. CDR3 in DNA: TGCAGCGTTGAGTTAGACAGCCTAACCTACGAGCAGTACTTC.

This clonotype was observed at least ten times. V usage is TRBV28 and J usage is TRBJ1-1; 8 bases map to TRBD1. With 4 bases clipped from V and 0 bases from J, the junction kept 10 bases outside the gene matches. From germline, CDR1 is MDHEN and CDR2 SYDVKM. The CDR3 extends over 17 amino acids. The CDR3 loop reads CASSSDRGGSVNTEAFF. The CDR3 nucleotides read TGTGCCAGCAGTTCCGACAGGGGCGGTTCGGTGAACACTGAAGCTTTCTTT. Filled out from reference TRBV28 and TRBJ1-1, the complete variable domain reads DVKVTQSSRYLVKRTGEKVFLECVQDMDHENMFWYRQDPGLGLRLIYFSYDVKMKEKGDIPEGYSVSREKKERFSLILESASTNQTSMYLCASSSDRGGSVNTEAFFGQGTRLTVV.

This clonotype appeared many times. J is TRBJ2-7 and V is TRBV7-2; D remains ambiguous. V was cut by 1 base and J by 2 bases, with 6 bases left in between. Per germline, CDR1 SGHTA and CDR2 FQGNSA. CDR3 length: 13 residues. In DNA form, the CDR3 reads TGTGCCAGCAGCTTAGGGGTCACCTACGAGCAGTACTTC. Residues: CASSLGVTYEQYF.

This clonotype came up many times. The chain is built from TRBV6-1 and TRBJ2-3, with 8 bases identical to TRBD2. The J segment lost 14 bases and the V segment lost 4 bases, leaving 11 bases of the junction unmatched. Per the germline V gene, CDR1 is MNHNS and CDR2 is SASEGT. This CDR3 is built from 13 residues. The CDR3 sequence: CASSAVAGLQWYF. The CDR3 DNA sequence: TGTGCCAGCAGTGCGGTAGCGGGGCTACAGTGGTATTTT.

This clonotype came up many times. This chain connects TRBV6-5 to TRBJ2-1, with 11 bases fitting TRBD2. In germline, CDR1 is MNHEY, CDR2 SVGAGI. The J segment lost 7 bases and the V segment lost 4 bases, leaving 6 bases of the junction unmatched. CDR3 length: 15 amino acids. CDR3 sequence reads: CASSWGLAERNEQFF. CDR3 sequence (DNA): TGTGCCAGCAGTTGGGGACTAGCGGAAAGGAATGAGCAGTTCTTC.

This clonotype has just a few counts. The V call is TRBV7-8, the J call TRBJ2-7; 9 bases map to TRBD1. V lost 4 bases to trimming and J lost 5 bases; unmatched junction nucleotides: 6. The CDR3 is 14 residues long. Germline values: CDR1 SGHVS, CDR2 FQNEAQ. The CDR3 nucleotides are TGTGCCAGCAGCTCCCGGGACAGGGAAGACGAGCAGTACTTC. Residues: CASSSRDREDEQYF.

This clonotype was seen repeatedly, ten times or more. This chain links TRBV11-2 with TRBJ1-2; D not resolved. V was cut by 0 bases and J by 5 bases, with 13 bases left in between. Germline V gene sequence: CDR1 SGHAT, CDR2 FQNNGV. This CDR3 comprises 15 residues. The CDR3 here is CASSLDWVADYGYTF. CDR3 coding DNA: TGTGCCAGCAGCTTAGATTGGGTCGCGGATTATGGCTACACCTTC.

Ten or more counts support this clonotype. V and J are TRBV5-4 and TRBJ2-3; TRBD2 agrees at 9 bases. The CDR3 length is 17 residues. Looked up from germline, CDR1 is SGHNT and CDR2 is YYREEE (reference sequence). V lost 3 bases, J lost 9 bases, and 17 bases stayed unmatched. The CDR3 reads CASSSATSGYSQRTQYF. In nucleotides, the CDR3 is TGTGCCAGCAGCTCGGCGACTAGCGGCTATTCCCAAAGGACGCAGTATTTT.

This clonotype came up a few times. The V gene is TRBV12-3 or TRBV12-4, the J gene TRBJ1-3; D not resolved. V was cut by 7 bases and J by 4 bases, with 11 bases left in between. The CDR3 is made up of 13 amino acids. CDR3 in DNA: TGTGCCAGCACCTTAGGAATGGGAAACACCATATATTTT. This codes for CASTLGMGNTIYF.

This clonotype was counted only a few times. The chain uses TRBV20-1 and TRBJ2-1, with D uncertain. The germline V gene encodes CDR1 DFQATT and CDR2 SNEGSKA (reference sequence). The CDR3 spans 14 residues. The CDR3 region is CRTGPSGPYNEQFF. DNA of the CDR3: TGCCGAACCGGGCCTAGTGGGCCCTACAATGAGCAGTTCTTC.